These T cell receptor beta chains were read from a single sample in a study of T cell responses to AZD1222 COVID-19 vaccine. Data came from immunoSEQ multiplex PCR; TCRdb stores just in-frame clones and leaves some out. The repertoire consists of roughly 110,000 clones, with about 90% occurring once and the leading ten covering roughly 6.5%. The input for sequencing was peripheral blood, taken on day 0 of AZD1222 vaccination. The receptors stem from an adult in good health. Both conserved end residues are part of each CDR3. A D gene is named only where the DNA matches it firmly. The size field is filled for only some rows; it gives once, few, many or a size class.

J: TRBJ1-2
V: TRBV27
D: -
size: -
DNA: TGTGCCAGCAGTTTTTATTCGGGGGCAGGGTTTATCGGCTACACCTTC
CDR3: CASSFYSGAGFIGYTF

J: TRBJ2-2
V: TRBV3-1/TRBV3-2
D: -
size: -
DNA: TGTGCCAGCAGCCAAGAAAACAAAGTGAACACCGGGGAGCTGTTTTTT
CDR3: CASSQENKVNTGELFF

J: TRBJ2-5
V: TRBV2
D: -
size: -
DNA: TGTGCCAGCAGACGGGACCTCGGATGGGAGACCCAGTACTTC
CDR3: CASRRDLGWETQYF

J: TRBJ2-2
V: TRBV6-5
D: -
size: -
DNA: TGTGCCAGCAGAAGTCACACCGGGGAGCTGTTTTTT
CDR3: CASRSHTGELFF

J: TRBJ1-1
V: TRBV4-2
D: -
size: -
DNA: TGTGCCAGCAGTCCAAGAGCCAGGGAAAGGACTGAAGCTTTCTTT
CDR3: CASSPRARERTEAFF

J: TRBJ2-1
V: TRBV5-1
D: -
size: few
DNA: TGCGCCAGCACCCCAAGCGAGAGCTCCTACAATGAGCAGTTCTTC
CDR3: CASTPSESSYNEQFF

J: TRBJ2-7
V: TRBV5-1
D: TRBD2
size: -
DNA: TGCGCCAGCAGCTTGGAGTCTAGCGGGAGGTACGAGCAGTACTTC
CDR3: CASSLESSGRYEQYF

J: TRBJ2-7
V: TRBV3-1/TRBV3-2
D: -
size: -
DNA: TGTGCCAGCAGCCAAACCAGTCGGACAGCCGAGCAGTACTTC
CDR3: CASSQTSRTAEQYF

J: TRBJ2-2
V: TRBV28
D: TRBD1
size: -
DNA: TGTGCCAGCAGTCTCCTTTGGGACAGGGGAACCGGGGAGCTGTTTTTT
CDR3: CASSLLWDRGTGELFF

J: TRBJ2-2
V: TRBV4-2
D: TRBD2
size: -
DNA: TGTGCCAGCAGCCAGGGGACTAGCGGTGTCACCGGGGAGCTGTTTTTT
CDR3: CASSQGTSGVTGELFF

J: TRBJ2-4
V: TRBV6-2/TRBV6-3
D: TRBD1
size: -
DNA: TGTGCCAGCAGTCAACAGGGACAGGGGATAAACATTCAGTACTTC
CDR3: CASSQQGQGINIQYF

J: TRBJ2-3
V: TRBV7-2
D: TRBD2
size: -
DNA: TGTGCCAGCAGCTTACTCTCTAGCGGGAGGGCAGATACGCAGTATTTT
CDR3: CASSLLSSGRADTQYF

J: TRBJ1-4
V: TRBV27
D: -
size: -
DNA: TGTGCCAGCAGTTTAGGTGGCGGTGAAAAACTGTTTTTT
CDR3: CASSLGGGEKLFF

J: TRBJ1-5
V: TRBV11-3
D: -
size: -
DNA: TGTGCCAGCAGCCCCCCCTCGGGCAATCAGCCCCAGCATTTT
CDR3: CASSPPSGNQPQHF

J: TRBJ2-5
V: TRBV3-1/TRBV3-2
D: -
size: -
DNA: TGTGCCAGCAGCCGACAAGGGGACGTGGGGACCCAGTACTTC
CDR3: CASSRQGDVGTQYF

J: TRBJ1-4
V: TRBV28
D: TRBD1
size: -
DNA: TGTGCCAGCAACCTTGACAGGGGGTTTGAAAAACTGTTTTTT
CDR3: CASNLDRGFEKLFF

J: TRBJ2-7
V: TRBV7-6
D: TRBD2
size: -
DNA: TGTGCCAGCAGCTTGACTAGCGGAGTTACCTACGAGCAGTACTTC
CDR3: CASSLTSGVTYEQYF

J: TRBJ2-1
V: TRBV7-2
D: TRBD2
size: few
DNA: TGTGCCAGCAGCCCCTCCGGGGGGTACAATGAGCAGTTCTTC
CDR3: CASSPSGGYNEQFF

J: TRBJ1-3
V: TRBV4-3
D: -
size: -
DNA: TGCGCCAGCAGCCAAGATGGGGGAAACACCATATATTTT
CDR3: CASSQDGGNTIYF

J: TRBJ2-1
V: TRBV24-1
D: -
size: -
DNA: TGTGCCACCAGTGATTCTGATTCCGATTTGACCCCAGATGAGCAGTTCTTC
CDR3: CATSDSDSDLTPDEQFF

J: TRBJ2-1
V: TRBV5-5
D: -
size: -
DNA: TGTGCCAGCAGCTTGGGTTCCGGGTGGCAGAACAATGAGCAGTTCTTC
CDR3: CASSLGSGWQNNEQFF

J: TRBJ1-4
V: TRBV4-2
D: TRBD1
size: -
DNA: TGTGCCAGCAGCCAGGGATATGACAGGGGGAAGTATGAAAAACTGTTTTTT
CDR3: CASSQGYDRGKYEKLFF

J: TRBJ1-5
V: TRBV28
D: -
size: -
DNA: TGTGCCACCACCGGGCAGTCATACGCCCAGCATTTT
CDR3: CATTGQSYAQHF

J: TRBJ1-1
V: TRBV5-5
D: -
size: -
DNA: TGTGCCAGCAGCTTTCAAGGGAACACTGAAGCTTTCTTT
CDR3: CASSFQGNTEAFF

J: TRBJ1-3
V: TRBV18
D: -
size: -
DNA: TGTGCCAGCTCAGGGAGAGTAGAGCTCTCTGGAAACACCATATATTTT
CDR3: CASSGRVELSGNTIYF

J: TRBJ1-5
V: TRBV28
D: -
size: -
DNA: TGTGCCAGCAGTCCGGGGGCTCAGCCCCAGCATTTT
CDR3: CASSPGAQPQHF

J: TRBJ2-1
V: TRBV27
D: TRBD2
size: -
DNA: TGTGCCAGCAGTATCGGGGCTAGCGGTATCAATGAGCAGTTCTTC
CDR3: CASSIGASGINEQFF

J: TRBJ2-1
V: TRBV28
D: -
size: -
DNA: TGTGCCAGTGGTGGAGGTCCCTACAATGAGCAGTTCTTC
CDR3: CASGGGPYNEQFF

J: TRBJ1-1
V: TRBV10-3
D: -
size: -
DNA: TGTGCCATCAGTGAAGGAAGGGGGGGCGCTGAAGCTTTCTTT
CDR3: CAISEGRGGAEAFF

J: TRBJ1-2
V: TRBV7-9
D: -
size: -
DNA: TGTGCCAGCAGCTTTGATTGGATAGATAACTATGGCTACACCTTC
CDR3: CASSFDWIDNYGYTF

J: TRBJ2-7
V: TRBV18
D: TRBD2
size: -
DNA: TGTGCCAGCTCACCAGGCCTAGCGGGCACCTACGAGCAGTACTTC
CDR3: CASSPGLAGTYEQYF

J: TRBJ1-5
V: TRBV19
D: -
size: -
DNA: TGTGCCAGTACCCAGGAGCATAGCAATCAGCCCCAGCATTTT
CDR3: CASTQEHSNQPQHF

J: TRBJ1-3
V: TRBV28
D: -
size: -
DNA: TGTGCCAGCCGCTTCTGGGGAGACACCATATATTTT
CDR3: CASRFWGDTIYF

J: TRBJ2-5
V: TRBV6-5
D: TRBD1
size: -
DNA: TGTGCCAGCAGGTGGACAGGGGGAGAGACCCAGTACTTC
CDR3: CASRWTGGETQYF

J: TRBJ2-1
V: TRBV25-1
D: -
size: once
DNA: TGTGCCAGCAGTGAATCGGGCAGGGTCTACAATGAGCAGTTCTTC
CDR3: CASSESGRVYNEQFF

J: TRBJ2-2
V: TRBV5-3
D: TRBD1
size: -
DNA: TGTGCCAGAAGCCTATGGCACCCCGGGACAGGGGACAACACCGGGGAGCTGTTTTTT
CDR3: CARSLWHPGTGDNTGELFF

J: TRBJ2-5
V: TRBV6-2/TRBV6-3
D: TRBD2
size: -
DNA: TGTGCCAGCAGTTATCCGGGACTAGCGGGGCAAGAGACCCAGTACTTC
CDR3: CASSYPGLAGQETQYF

J: TRBJ2-2
V: TRBV4-3
D: TRBD2
size: -
DNA: TGCGCCAGCAGCCCCTCTGGACTAGCTGGCGGGGAGCTGTTTTTT
CDR3: CASSPSGLAGGELFF

J: TRBJ2-7
V: TRBV11-2
D: -
size: -
DNA: TGTGCCAGCAGCTTAGAGACCGGGGGCTACGAGCAGTACTTC
CDR3: CASSLETGGYEQYF

J: TRBJ2-5
V: TRBV7-2
D: TRBD1
size: -
DNA: TGTGCCAGCAGGACAGGGGGCGCAGAAGAGACCCAGTACTTC
CDR3: CASRTGGAEETQYF

J: TRBJ1-2
V: TRBV7-9
D: -
size: -
DNA: TGTGCCAGCAGCCGAGTCCTGGGAGGGGATGGCTACACCTTC
CDR3: CASSRVLGGDGYTF

J: TRBJ1-5
V: TRBV2
D: -
size: -
DNA: TGTGCCAGCAGTGAAGCGCTTCAGTTGGGTCAGCCCCAGCATTTT
CDR3: CASSEALQLGQPQHF

J: TRBJ2-2
V: TRBV7-9
D: -
size: -
DNA: TGTGCCAGCAGCTTTGTAGGACCGACGAGAACCGGGGAGCTGTTTTTT
CDR3: CASSFVGPTRTGELFF

J: TRBJ2-1
V: TRBV5-1
D: TRBD2
size: -
DNA: TGCGCCAGCAGGCAGGGACTAGGTGTTGAGCAGTTCTTC
CDR3: CASRQGLGVEQFF

J: TRBJ2-7
V: TRBV6-5
D: TRBD1
size: -
DNA: TGTGCCAGCAGACTGACAGGGAACTACGAGCAGTACTTC
CDR3: CASRLTGNYEQYF